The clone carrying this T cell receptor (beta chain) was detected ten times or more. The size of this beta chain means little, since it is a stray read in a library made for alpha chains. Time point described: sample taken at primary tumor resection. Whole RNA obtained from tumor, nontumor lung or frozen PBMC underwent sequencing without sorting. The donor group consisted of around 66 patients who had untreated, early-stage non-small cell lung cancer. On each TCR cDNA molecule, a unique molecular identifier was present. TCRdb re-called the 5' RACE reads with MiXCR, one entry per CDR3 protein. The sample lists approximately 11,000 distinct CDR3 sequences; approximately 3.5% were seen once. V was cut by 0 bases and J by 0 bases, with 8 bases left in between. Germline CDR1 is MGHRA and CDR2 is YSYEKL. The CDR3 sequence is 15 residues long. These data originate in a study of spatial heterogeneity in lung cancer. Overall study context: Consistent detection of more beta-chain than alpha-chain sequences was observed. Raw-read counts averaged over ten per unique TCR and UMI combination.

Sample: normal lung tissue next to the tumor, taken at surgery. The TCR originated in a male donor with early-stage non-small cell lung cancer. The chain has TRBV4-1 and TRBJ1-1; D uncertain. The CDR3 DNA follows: TGCGCCAGCAGCCAAGAATCAGTCGTGAACACTGAAGCTTTCTTT. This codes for CASSQESVVNTEAFF.